This T cell receptor (beta chain) was retrieved from a study of human thymus T cells. Study observations and caveats: In unrelated individuals, thymic repertoires overlapped highly, according to related research.

Some clones are missing from TCRdb's copy, which holds only in-frame ones; the method was immunoSEQ multiplex PCR. The sample records tens of thousands of clones, around 96% being singletons. Thymus was obtained from resections taken during corrective heart surgery. Worth noting for this clone: Its antigen is undetermined.

Sequenced: thymus tissue. The receptor's source is a boy younger than two with a congenital heart defect but otherwise immunologically healthy.

CDR3 nucleotide sequence: TGCGCCAGCAGCCCCCTTTGGATTCCTAGGACACCTAAGGATGAGCAGTTCTTC. Translating it yields CASSPLWIPRTPKDEQFF. The rearrangement joins TRBV4-3 to TRBJ2-1; TRBD1 is a possible D gene (5 bases). This CDR3 has 18 amino acids. Looked up from germline, CDR1 is LGHNA and CDR2 is YSLEER. V was trimmed by 4 bases and J by 8 bases, leaving 27 bases between them.